This T cell receptor (beta chain) was recovered during a study of cytomegalovirus exposure and HLA in healthy donors. For the study at large: Earlier sequencing of 150 million to 200 million T cells yielded under 120 million unique TCR beta sequences.

Per germline, CDR1 SGHTA and CDR2 FQGNSA. With 5 bases removed from V and 2 bases from J, the gap between germline ends came to 16 bases. This CDR3 has 15 amino acids. The PCR ran on 60 Vbeta and 13 Jbeta primers. Original data processing: Approximately 11 million shared chains were among around 80 million unique TCR beta chains counted in a later analysis. The table came from immunoSEQ multiplex PCR; TCRdb's copy has only in-frame clones and leaves some out. From that table come the V and J calls and clone size; the DNA was used to work out D and trimming. This sample's table has 50,000 to 60,000 clones.

The origin of this receptor is a male donor in good health and CMV-seronegative. The V and J genes are TRBV7-2 and TRBJ2-7, with D possibly TRBD2 on 6 matching bases. The sample consisted of PBMCs. CDR3 loop: CASSPAGTSAYEQYF. As DNA, the CDR3 is TGTGCCAGCAGCCCTGCGGGGACTTCAGCCTACGAGCAGTACTTC.